Below, 7 T cell receptor beta chains from the same sample are listed, as sequenced in a study of cytomegalovirus exposure and HLA in healthy donors. Use of 60 Vbeta and 13 Jbeta primers characterized the PCR. Assay used: immunoSEQ multiplex PCR; TCRdb lists only in-frame clones, some missing. The data show some 130,000 clones, approximately 80% seen once. Sequencing was performed on PBMCs. These receptors were collected from a male donor in good health and CMV-seronegative.

The chain couples TRBV5-1 to TRBJ1-6; D is perhaps TRBD1 (6 bases). The CDR3 extends over 16 amino acids. The V end lost 0 bases, the J end lost 7 bases, and 14 bases lay between the germline ends. CDR1 is SGHRS and CDR2 is YFSETQ in the germline V gene. In nucleotides, the CDR3 is TGCGCCAGCAGCTTGGGAGGGGGACGGGAAAATTCACCCCTCCACTTT. This codes for CASSLGGGRENSPLHF. The variable domain in full, completed from reference TRBV5-1 and TRBJ1-6, reads KAGVTQTPRYLIKTRGQQVTLSCSPISGHRSVSWYQQTPGQGLQFLFEYFSETQRNKGNFPGRFSGRQFSNSRSEMNVSTLELGDSALYLCASSLGGGRENSPLHFGNGTRLTVT.

CDR3 residues: CASSPLGQGTEAFF. Written as DNA, the CDR3 is TGTGCCAGCAGCCCCCTGGGACAGGGGACTGAAGCTTTCTTT. The rearrangement joins TRBV7-3 to TRBJ1-1, with 10 bases that match TRBD1. Germline CDR1 SGHTA, CDR2 FQGTGA. The trim removed 5 bases at V and 5 bases at J, leaving 5 bases unmatched. The CDR3 is 14 amino acids.

This clone was found a few times. The chain combines TRBV4-2 with TRBJ2-5; D is possibly TRBD1 (5 bases). The DNA end is a closer match to TRBJ2-7, so the J assignment may be wrong. In germline, CDR1 is LGHNA, CDR2 YNFKEQ. CDR3 length: 15 residues. The CDR3 region is CASSQDGRDSYEQYF. The DNA for the CDR3 is TGTGCCAGCAGCCAAGATGGCAGGGACTCCTACGAGCAGTACTTC.

This sequence joins TRBV7-6 and TRBJ2-7, with 9 bases aligning to TRBD1. Germline V gene lookup returns CDR1 SGHVS and CDR2 FNYEAQ. The CDR3 is 17 residues long. After removal of 1 base from V and 2 bases from J, the junction contained 9 bases not matched to a gene. CDR3: CASSLEGGQGPTYEQYF. CDR3 coding DNA: TGTGCCAGCAGCTTAGAGGGTGGACAGGGGCCAACCTACGAGCAGTACTTC.

The chain is built from TRBV9 and TRBJ2-2; 9 nucleotides line up with TRBD1. The CDR3 length is 14 residues. After removal of 4 bases from V and 3 bases from J, the junction contained 1 base not matched to a gene. Germline V CDR1 and CDR2: SGDLS, YYNGEE. CDR3 DNA sequence: TGTGCCAGCAGCACAGGGGGCGACACCGGGGAGCTGTTTTTT. Translation gives CASSTGGDTGELFF.

This chain joins TRBV7-9 and TRBJ1-1, with 7 bases identical to TRBD1. Unmatched junction bases numbered 2, after V lost 0 bases and J lost 1 base. Germline V gene sequence: CDR1 SEHNR, CDR2 FQNEAQ (reference sequence). This CDR3 has 15 residues. The CDR3 loop reads CASSLAAGGNTEAFF. CDR3 sequence (DNA): TGTGCCAGCAGCTTAGCAGCAGGGGGGAACACTGAAGCTTTCTTT.

The J gene is TRBJ1-4, the V gene TRBV4-1; 9 bases match TRBD1. The CDR3 length is 17 residues. The J segment lost 0 bases and the V segment lost 5 bases, leaving 7 bases of the junction unmatched. CDR1 and CDR2 from the germline V gene are MGHRA and YSYEKL. DNA of the CDR3: TGCGCCAGCAGCTACCGACAGGGGGAGTCAACTAATGAAAAACTGTTTTTT. The encoded protein is CASSYRQGESTNEKLFF.